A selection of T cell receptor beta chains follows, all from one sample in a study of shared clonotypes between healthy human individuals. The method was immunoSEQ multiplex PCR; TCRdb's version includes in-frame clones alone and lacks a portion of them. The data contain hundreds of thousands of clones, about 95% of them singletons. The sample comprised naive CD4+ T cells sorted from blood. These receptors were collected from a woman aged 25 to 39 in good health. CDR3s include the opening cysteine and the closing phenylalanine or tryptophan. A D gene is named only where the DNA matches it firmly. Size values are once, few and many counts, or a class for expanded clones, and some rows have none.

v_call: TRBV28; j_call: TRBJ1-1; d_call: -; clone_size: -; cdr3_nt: TGTGCCAGCGGGGGAGGGACTGAAGCTTTCTTT; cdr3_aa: CASGGGTEAFF
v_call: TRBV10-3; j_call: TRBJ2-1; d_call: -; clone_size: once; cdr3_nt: TGTGCCATCAGTGAGAATGAGGTCGATGAGCAGTTCTTC; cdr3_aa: CAISENEVDEQFF
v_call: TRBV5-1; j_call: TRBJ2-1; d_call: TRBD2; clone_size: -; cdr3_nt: TGCGCCAGCAGCTTGTCTAGCGGCTCCTACAATGAGCAGTTCTTC; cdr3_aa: CASSLSSGSYNEQFF
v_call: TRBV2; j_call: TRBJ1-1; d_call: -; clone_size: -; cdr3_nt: TGTGCCAGCAGCGGACAGCTCCAGAACACTGAAGCTTTCTTT; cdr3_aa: CASSGQLQNTEAFF
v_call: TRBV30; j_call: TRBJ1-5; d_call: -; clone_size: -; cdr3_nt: TGTGCCTGGAGTGTACCCGCCAGGGGTAGCAATCAGCCCCAGCATTTT; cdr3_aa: CAWSVPARGSNQPQHF
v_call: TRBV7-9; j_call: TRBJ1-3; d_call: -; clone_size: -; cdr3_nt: TGTGCCAGCAGCTTAGGGGCTGGAAACACCATATATTTT; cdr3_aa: CASSLGAGNTIYF
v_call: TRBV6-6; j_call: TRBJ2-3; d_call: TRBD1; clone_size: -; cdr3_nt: TGTGCCAGCAGTCCCGACAGGGGGCGTATGGGAGATACGCAGTATTTT; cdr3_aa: CASSPDRGRMGDTQYF
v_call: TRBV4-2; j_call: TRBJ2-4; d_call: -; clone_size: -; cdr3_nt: TGTGCCAGCAGCCGGGTACCTTTAGGTATTCAGTACTTC; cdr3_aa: CASSRVPLGIQYF
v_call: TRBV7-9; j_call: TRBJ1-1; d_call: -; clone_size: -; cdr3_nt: TGTGCCAGCAGCTACGCCGGGACACAGAACACTGAAGCTTTCTTT; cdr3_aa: CASSYAGTQNTEAFF
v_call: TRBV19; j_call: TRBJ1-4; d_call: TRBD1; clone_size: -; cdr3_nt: TGTGCCAGTAGGATACAGGGGCCTAATGAAAAACTGTTTTTT; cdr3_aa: CASRIQGPNEKLFF
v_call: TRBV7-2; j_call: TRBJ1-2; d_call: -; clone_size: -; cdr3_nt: TGTGCCAGCAGCTTCAACAGCTATGGCTACACCTTC; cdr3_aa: CASSFNSYGYTF
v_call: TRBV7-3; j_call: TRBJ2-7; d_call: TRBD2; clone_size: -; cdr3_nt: TGTGCCAGCAGCTTACCCTCTAGCGGGTCCTACGAGCAGTACTTC; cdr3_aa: CASSLPSSGSYEQYF
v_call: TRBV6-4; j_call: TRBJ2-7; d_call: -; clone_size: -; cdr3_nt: TGTGCCAGCAGGAGAGGAAGGACCGATGAAAGCTCCTACGAGCAGTACTTC; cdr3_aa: CASRRGRTDESSYEQYF
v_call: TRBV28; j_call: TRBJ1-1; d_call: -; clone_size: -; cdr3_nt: TGTGCCAGCAGTTTGGTACAGCTCCCAGAAGCTTTCTTT; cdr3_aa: CASSLVQLPEAFF
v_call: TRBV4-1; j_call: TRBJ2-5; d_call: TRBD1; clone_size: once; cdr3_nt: TGCGCCAGCAGCCACGTTACAGGGGAAGAGACCCAGTACTTC; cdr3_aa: CASSHVTGEETQYF
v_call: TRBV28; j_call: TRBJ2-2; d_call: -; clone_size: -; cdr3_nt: TGTGCCAGCAGACCCAAGGGCACGAACACCGGGGAGCTGTTTTTT; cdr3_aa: CASRPKGTNTGELFF
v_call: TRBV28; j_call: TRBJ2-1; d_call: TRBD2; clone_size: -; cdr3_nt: TGTGCCAGCACCCCCACTAGCGGGAGAGAATACAATGAGCAGTTCTTC; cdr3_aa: CASTPTSGREYNEQFF
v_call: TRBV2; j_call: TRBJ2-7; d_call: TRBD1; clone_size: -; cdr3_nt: TGTGCCAGCAGCCGACAGGGGTACGAGCAGTACTTC; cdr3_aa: CASSRQGYEQYF
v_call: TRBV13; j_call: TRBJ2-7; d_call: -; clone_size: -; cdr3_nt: TGTGCCAGCAGCTTCCCATCCTCAGGTTGGGAGCAGTACTTC; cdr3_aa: CASSFPSSGWEQYF
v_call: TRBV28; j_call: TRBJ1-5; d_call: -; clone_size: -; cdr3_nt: TGTGCCAGCACTTCCCCCGGGGGGGGGCATCAGCCCCAGCATTTT; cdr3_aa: CASTSPGGGHQPQHF
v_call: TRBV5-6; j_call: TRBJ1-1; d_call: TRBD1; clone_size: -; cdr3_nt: TGTGCCAGCAGCTTGGCTTGGGACAGGGGGGGGAACACTGAAGCTTTCTTT; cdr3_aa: CASSLAWDRGGNTEAFF
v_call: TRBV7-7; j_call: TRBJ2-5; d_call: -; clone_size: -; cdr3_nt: TGTGCCAGCAGCTCCGGGGAGACCCAGTACTTC; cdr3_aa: CASSSGETQYF
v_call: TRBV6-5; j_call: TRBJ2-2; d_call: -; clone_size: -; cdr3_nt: TGTGCCAGCAGTTATAGGACCGGGGAGCTGTTTTTT; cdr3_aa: CASSYRTGELFF
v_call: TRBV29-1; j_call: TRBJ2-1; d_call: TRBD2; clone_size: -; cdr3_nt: TGCAGCGTCGGGCCCGACATAGCGGGATGGGGGTTCTTC; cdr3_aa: CSVGPDIAGWGFF
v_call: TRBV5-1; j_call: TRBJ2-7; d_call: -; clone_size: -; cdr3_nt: TGCGCCAGCAGCTTGGGGGACATGCGTGAGCAGTACTTC; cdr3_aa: CASSLGDMREQYF
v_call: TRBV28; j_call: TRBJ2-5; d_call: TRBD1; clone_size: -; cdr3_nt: TGTGCCAGCAGGGTGACAGGGGGCGCGGAGACCCAGTACTTC; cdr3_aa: CASRVTGGAETQYF
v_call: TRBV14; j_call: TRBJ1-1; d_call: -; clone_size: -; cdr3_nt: TGTGCCAGCAGCCAAGATGACCGATTGGGGGGGACTGAAGCTTTCTTT; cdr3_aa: CASSQDDRLGGTEAFF
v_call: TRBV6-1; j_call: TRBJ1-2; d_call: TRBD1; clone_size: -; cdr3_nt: TGTGCCAGCAGAGATCCGGGACAGGGGTCTGGCTACACCTTC; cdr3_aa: CASRDPGQGSGYTF
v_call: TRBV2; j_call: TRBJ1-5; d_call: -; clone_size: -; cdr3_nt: TGTGCCAGCAGTGACGGAAGGCGGTGGGGTAATCAGCCCCAGCATTTT; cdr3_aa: CASSDGRRWGNQPQHF
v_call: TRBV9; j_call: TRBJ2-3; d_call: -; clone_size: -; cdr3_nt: TGTGCCAGCAGCCCTGGGGCCAACAGGCGGGCAGATACGCAGTATTTT; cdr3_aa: CASSPGANRRADTQYF
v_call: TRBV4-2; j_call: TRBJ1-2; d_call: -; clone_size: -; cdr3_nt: TGTGCCAGCAGCTGGGACACTAACAGGGCTGGCTACACCTTC; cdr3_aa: CASSWDTNRAGYTF
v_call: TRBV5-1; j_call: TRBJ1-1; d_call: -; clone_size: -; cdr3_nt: TGCGCCAGCAGCTTGGCCCCGACACTTGAAGCTTTCTTT; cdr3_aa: CASSLAPTLEAFF
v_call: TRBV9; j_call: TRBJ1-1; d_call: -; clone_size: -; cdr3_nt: TGTGCCAGCAGCGCACGGGACGGTATGAACACTGAAGCTTTCTTT; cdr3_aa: CASSARDGMNTEAFF
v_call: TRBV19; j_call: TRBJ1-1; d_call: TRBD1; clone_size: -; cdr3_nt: TGTGCCAGTAGGGGACAGGGGGCCCTGAACACTGAAGCTTTCTTT; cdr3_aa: CASRGQGALNTEAFF
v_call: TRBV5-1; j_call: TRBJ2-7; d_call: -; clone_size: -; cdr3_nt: TGCGCCAGCAGCTTAGGGGCCTCGACTGGGCTCAAAGAGCAGTACTTC; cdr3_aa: CASSLGASTGLKEQYF
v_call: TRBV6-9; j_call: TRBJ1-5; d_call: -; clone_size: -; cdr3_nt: TGTGCCAGCAGTTACTCGTACGAGGGGAATCAGCCCCAGCATTTT; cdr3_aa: CASSYSYEGNQPQHF
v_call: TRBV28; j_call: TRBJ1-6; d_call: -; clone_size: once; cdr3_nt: TGTGCCAGCAGTTTAAGGGGTTGGAATTCACCCCTCCACTTT; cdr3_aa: CASSLRGWNSPLHF
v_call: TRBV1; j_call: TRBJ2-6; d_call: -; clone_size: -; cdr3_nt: TGCACCAGCAGCCAAGATACAGGCAAACCGGGGAGCTCTGGGGCCAACGTCCTGACTTTC; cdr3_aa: CTSSQDTGKPGSSGANVLTF
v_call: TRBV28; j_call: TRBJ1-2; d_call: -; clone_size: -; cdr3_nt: TGTGCCAGCAGTCTCAATGCGGGGTTTGTAGAAGGCTACACCTTC; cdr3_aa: CASSLNAGFVEGYTF
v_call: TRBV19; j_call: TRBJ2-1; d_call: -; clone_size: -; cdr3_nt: TGTGCCAGTAGTCCAGGACGGAACAATGAGCAGTTCTTC; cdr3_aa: CASSPGRNNEQFF
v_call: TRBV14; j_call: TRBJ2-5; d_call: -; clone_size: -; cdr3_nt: TGTGCCAGCAGCCAACTTAACAGGAAATCTACGCAGCAGTACTTC; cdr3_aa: CASSQLNRKSTQQYF
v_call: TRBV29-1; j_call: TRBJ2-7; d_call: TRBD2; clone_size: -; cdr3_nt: TGCAGCGTTGCCGGGACTAGCGGGAGGGTCGCCTACGAGCAGTACTTC; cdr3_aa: CSVAGTSGRVAYEQYF
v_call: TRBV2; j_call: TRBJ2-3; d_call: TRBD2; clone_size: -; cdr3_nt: TGTGCCAGCAGTGATACCACTAGCGGGAGCACAGATACGCAGTATTTT; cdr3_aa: CASSDTTSGSTDTQYF